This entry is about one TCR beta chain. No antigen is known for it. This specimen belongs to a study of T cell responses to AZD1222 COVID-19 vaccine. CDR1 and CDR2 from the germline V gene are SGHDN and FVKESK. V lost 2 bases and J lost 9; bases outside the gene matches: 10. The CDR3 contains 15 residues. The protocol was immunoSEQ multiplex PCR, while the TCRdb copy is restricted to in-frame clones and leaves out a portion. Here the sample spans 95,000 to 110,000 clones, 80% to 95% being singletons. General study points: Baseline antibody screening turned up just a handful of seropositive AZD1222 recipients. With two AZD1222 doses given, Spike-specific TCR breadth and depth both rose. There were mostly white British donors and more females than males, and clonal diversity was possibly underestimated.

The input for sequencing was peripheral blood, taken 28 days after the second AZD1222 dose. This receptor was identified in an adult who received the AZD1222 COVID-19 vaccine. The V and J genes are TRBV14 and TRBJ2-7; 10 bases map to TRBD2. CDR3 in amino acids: CASSQFALAGAGQYF. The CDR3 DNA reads TGTGCCAGCAGCCAATTCGCCCTAGCGGGAGCTGGGCAGTACTTC.